This T cell receptor (beta chain) was recorded in a study of T cells in Graves' hyperthyroidism and ophthalmopathy. Findings and caveats of the study: It was a median approximately 6.9 months before onset that the model predicted ophthalmopathy.

The germline V gene encodes CDR1 SGDLS and CDR2 YYNGEE. V dropped 3 bases and J dropped 7 bases, with 8 bases sitting between them. This CDR3 is 12 amino acids long. This clonotype was picked up many times. The antigen remains unidentified. TCR beta CDR3 sequences were amplified from RNA transcripts. Carried out on the TCR CDR3, a first-round RT-PCR used the HTBI primer set. TCRdb ran MiXCR on the multiplex PCR reads and lists one entry per CDR3 protein. This sample has a few hundred thousand distinct CDR3 sequences, with 15% found just once. The sequencing sample was made of blood. The gene calls are TRBV9 and TRBJ2-1; D call uncertain. The TCR comes from a woman aged 30 to 39 with Graves' hyperthyroidism. CDR3 region: CASSAFRNEQFF. DNA for the CDR3: TGTGCCAGCAGCGCGTTTCGGAATGAGCAGTTCTTC.